A single sample gave rise to the 30 T cell receptor beta chains below, sequenced in a study of tissue T cells after allogeneic stem cell transplantation. Measured with immunoSEQ multiplex PCR; TCRdb has only the in-frame clones, and not every one. This sample has about 4,600 clones; about 49% occur once, and the top ten carry 15% to 20%. The sample's time point: mouse harvest day 14 after allogeneic transplant. Each mouse received 10^7 T-cell-depleted marrow cells plus 10^6 splenic CD5+ T cells by tail vein. Specimen: lymph node tissue. All receptors come from a female BALB/c mouse given C57BL/6 T cells with graft-versus-host disease after an allogeneic hematopoietic cell transplant.

Details on this clone: Only one base separates this from a far larger clonotype, so it likely reflects a read error. Germline and genes: mouse. The read terminates 1 residue ahead of where the CDR3 ends, so the germline J gene completes it. The gene calls are TRBV13-3 and TRBJ2-1; the match to TRBD2 covers 9 bases. After removal of 5 bases from V and 6 bases from J, the junction contained 12 bases not matched to a gene. The germline CDR1 and CDR2 sequences are NNHDY and SYVADS. This CDR3 has 16 residues. The CDR3 is CASSPGVGGRGAEQFF. The covered CDR3 bases are TGTGCCAGCAGCCCCGGAGTGGGGGGGCGAGGTGCTGAGCAGTTC.

On this clone itself: Here the gene names and germline are mouse. The read terminates 1 residue ahead of where the CDR3 ends, so the germline J gene completes it. V and J are TRBV12-1 and TRBJ2-4; D is unclear. This CDR3 has 13 residues. V lost 2 bases and J 0 bases, leaving 5 bases between the germline ends. Germline CDR1 reads SGHSN; CDR2 reads HYEKVE. The CDR3 spells CASSPRSQNTLYF. The sequenced part of the CDR3 DNA is TGTGCCAGCTCTCCCCGGAGTCAAAACACCTTGTAC.

This clone is a singleton in its sample. Mouse gene names apply. The sequenced fragment ends 1 residue before the CDR3 boundary, so the rest is inferred from the germline J gene. V gene TRBV26 combines with J gene TRBJ2-7; D ambiguous. The CDR3 sequence is 12 residues long. Germline assignment: CDR1 KGHPV and CDR2 FQNQEV (reference sequence). The germline V and J ends were trimmed by 4 bases and 3 bases, with 7 bases remaining between them. The part of the CDR3 DNA that was read is TGTGCCAGCAGTCCCCGCAACTATGAACAGTAC. Residues: CASSPRNYEQY. The entire CDR3 protein is CASSPRNYEQYF.

This clone was counted a few times. The gene symbols are mouse symbols. The CDR3 extends 1 residue past the end of the read, so its final part is completed from the germline J gene. This rearrangement joins TRBV16 to TRBJ2-7, with D perhaps matching TRBD2 (5 bases). Trimming took 3 bases from V and 0 from J, leaving 6 bases between them. Germline CDR1 SGHSA, CDR2 FRNQAP. The CDR3 contains 13 residues. The CDR3 protein is CASSFTGSYEQYF. The covered CDR3 bases are TGTGCAAGCAGCTTCACTGGCTCCTATGAACAGTAC. The variable domain in full, with the rest retrieved from reference TRBV16 and TRBJ2-7, is NAGVIQTPRHKVTGKGQEATLWCEPISGHSAVFWYRQTIVQGLEFLTYFRNQAPIDDSGMPKERFSAQMPNQSHSTLKIQSTQPQDSAVYLCASSFTGSYEQYFGPGTRLTVL.

As for this clone: Genes and germline are mouse. The read ends 1 residue before the CDR3 terminus; that terminus is restored from the germline J gene. The V and J genes are TRBV16 and TRBJ1-4; 7 bases match TRBD1. Germline CDR1 is SGHSA and CDR2 is FRNQAP. CDR3 length: 13 amino acids. Unmatched junction bases numbered 1, after V lost 5 bases and J lost 4 bases. CDR3 bases read: TGTGCAAGCAGCCGGGACAGCAACGAAAGATTATTT. It specifies CASSRDSNERLF. The entire CDR3 reads CASSRDSNERLFF.

This clone is labeled large. The genes and germline here are from mouse. The read falls 1 residue short of the CDR3 end, and the missing part is taken from the germline J gene. The chain employs TRBV3 and TRBJ1-5; D is possibly TRBD1 (6 bases). In germline, CDR1 is SNHLY, CDR2 FYNGKV (reference sequence). Trimming pared 1 base from V and 7 bases from J, leaving 11 bases between. The CDR3 is made up of 14 amino acids. The sequenced part of the CDR3 DNA is TGTGCCAGCAGCTTAGAACGGGGGCGGCAGGCTCCGCTT. Its translation is CASSLERGRQAPL. The CDR3 in its entirety is CASSLERGRQAPLF.

About this clone itself: Mouse gene names apply. The missing CDR3 end, 1 residue past where the read stops, is filled in from the germline J gene. The rearrangement links TRBV2 to TRBJ1-3; D gene unclear. V was shortened by 1 base and J by 0 bases, with 4 bases between the two germline ends. In germline, CDR1 is LGHNA, CDR2 YSYQKL. The CDR3 consists of 14 residues. The CDR3 sequence is CASSQVDSGNTLYF. The sequenced CDR3 bases are TGTGCCAGCAGCCAAGTTGATTCTGGAAATACGCTCTAT. The full variable domain, with the rest looked up from reference TRBV2 and TRBJ1-3, is DPKIIQKPKYLVAVTGSEKILICEQYLGHNAMYWYRQSAKKPLEFMFSYSYQKLMDNQTASSRFQPQSSKKNHLDLQITALKPDDSATYFCASSQVDSGNTLYFGEGSRLIVV.

Comments on this clone: Mouse gene names and germline throughout. The DNA ends 1 residue before the CDR3 does, and the rest of the CDR3 is filled in from the germline J gene. The J gene is TRBJ2-5, the V gene TRBV3; 11 bases agree with TRBD2. There are 14 residues in the CDR3. Trimming at V came to 6 bases and at J to 5 bases, leaving 4 bases not matched to a gene. Germline values: CDR1 SNHLY, CDR2 FYNGKV (reference sequence). The covered CDR3 bases are TGTGCCAGCAGACCCGGGACTGGGGGAGACACCCAGTAC. This translates into CASRPGTGGDTQY. From start to end, the CDR3 is CASRPGTGGDTQYF.

Remarks on this clone: Gene names refer to mouse genes. The CDR3 extends 1 residue past the end of the read, so its final part is completed from the germline J gene. The rearrangement joins TRBV4 to TRBJ2-4; 14 nucleotides line up with TRBD2. CDR1 LGHDT and CDR2 YNNKQL come from the germline V gene (reference sequence). V lost 6 bases, J lost 3 bases, and 2 bases stayed unmatched. This CDR3 spans 15 amino acids. The CDR3 sequence is CASRRDWGGQNTLYF. CDR3 DNA (partial): TGTGCCAGCAGGCGGGACTGGGGGGGCCAAAACACCTTGTAC.

About this clone itself: Germline and genes here are mouse. The read falls 1 residue short of the CDR3 end, and the missing part is taken from the germline J gene. The chain uses TRBV12-1 and TRBJ2-7; TRBD2 matches 14 bases. Germline trimming cut 2 bases from V and 7 bases from J; bases unmatched to any gene: 3. Looked up from germline, CDR1 is SGHSN and CDR2 is HYEKVE. CDR3 size: 14 residues. CDR3 sequence reads: CASSPGLGGREQYF. CDR3 DNA (partial): TGTGCCAGCTCTCCGGGACTGGGGGGGCGCGAACAGTAC.

This clone was counted a few times. These gene names are mouse names. Coverage ceases 1 residue before the CDR3 finishes, and the germline J gene fills in the end. The chain employs TRBV13-1 and TRBJ2-5; D unresolved. The CDR3 length is 14 residues. Trimming stripped 0 bases from V and 0 bases from J, with 5 bases between. Germline CDR1 is NSHNY and CDR2 is SYGAGN. CDR3: CASSDAGNQDTQYF. The CDR3 DNA, read in part, is TGTGCCAGCAGTGATGCGGGGAACCAAGACACCCAGTAC.

This clone turned up a few times. Gene names and germline match the mouse. The CDR3 loop is CASGDLGNYAEQFF. The CDR3 DNA, read in part, is TGTGCCAGCGGTGACCTGGGTAACTATGCTGAGCAGTTC. V gene TRBV13-2 combines with J gene TRBJ2-1; tentatively, D is TRBD2 (5 bases). The CDR3 end is not reached by the read, which stops 1 residue before it; the germline J gene fills it in. The germline V gene has CDR1 NNHNN and CDR2 SYGAGS (reference sequence). Trimming removed 2 bases from V and 0 bases from J, with 6 bases in between. CDR3 size: 14 residues.

Concerning this clone itself: The junction differs from germline at one of its ends, possibly a read error. Gene names and germline refer to mouse. The read comes to an end 1 residue before the CDR3 does, leaving the germline J gene to fill in the end. The chain recombines TRBV13-2 with TRBJ2-1; 9 bases are shared with TRBD2. The germline V gene encodes CDR1 NNHNN and CDR2 SYGAGS (reference sequence). The CDR3 is 15 amino acids. The CDR3 DNA, read in part, is TGTGCCAGCAGTGATTCCGGGACTGGGTATGCTGAGCAGTTC. This sequence encodes CASSDSGTGYAEQF. The full CDR3 protein reads CASSDSGTGYAEQFF.

In its sample, this clone was seen a few times. Gene names are mouse gene names. The observed sequence ends 1 residue before the CDR3 terminus, with the missing tail filled in from the germline J gene. This chain uses TRBV16 with TRBJ1-3, with a possible D match to TRBD1 (6 bases). V dropped 1 base and J dropped 0 bases, with 10 bases sitting between them. The CDR3 is 16 residues long. CDR1 and CDR2 from the germline V gene are SGHSA and FRNQAP. CDR3 DNA (partial): TGTGCAAGCAGCTTAGGCGGGACAAATTCTGGAAATACGCTCTAT. Encoded protein: CASSLGGTNSGNTLY. Given in full, the CDR3 is CASSLGGTNSGNTLYF.

Comment on this clone: Genes and germline come from the mouse. The missing CDR3 end, 1 residue past where the read stops, is filled in from the germline J gene. V usage is TRBV26 and J usage is TRBJ2-1, with TRBD1 matching 11 bases. J gave up 3 bases and V 4 bases, and 2 bases lay outside the gene matches. The CDR3 is 15 residues long. Germline CDR1 KGHPV, CDR2 FQNQEV (reference sequence). The DNA read from the CDR3 is TGTGCCAGCAGTCACGGGACAGGGGGCTATGCTGAGCAGTTC. It yields the protein CASSHGTGGYAEQF. The CDR3 in its entirety is CASSHGTGGYAEQFF.

Details on this clone: The genes are named according to mouse. The sequence runs out 1 residue before the end of the CDR3; the remainder is reconstructed from the germline J gene. The V and J genes are TRBV16 and TRBJ2-2; D could derive from TRBD1 or TRBD2 (5 bases each). Germline CDR1 SGHSA, CDR2 FRNQAP. The CDR3 covers 15 residues. The germline V and J ends were trimmed by 1 base and 4 bases, with 10 bases remaining between them. Partial CDR3 DNA: TGTGCAAGCAGCTTAGTGGGGAGGGGCACCGGGCAGCTCTAC. Amino acids: CASSLVGRGTGQLY. The whole CDR3 region reads CASSLVGRGTGQLYF.

Concerning this clone itself: The genes and germline here are from mouse. CDR3 loop: CASSPGQNTGQLYF. The covered CDR3 bases are TGTGCCAGCAGCCCGGGACAGAACACCGGGCAGCTCTAC. The chain couples TRBV26 to TRBJ2-2; 7 bases align to TRBD1. The observed sequence ends 1 residue before the CDR3 terminus, with the missing tail filled in from the germline J gene. V shed 6 bases and J 2 bases; nucleotides not matched to a gene: 3. Germline V gene sequence: CDR1 KGHPV, CDR2 FQNQEV (reference sequence). This CDR3 has 14 amino acids. Full variable domain (missing parts from reference TRBV26 and TRBJ2-2): NSKVIQTPRYLVKGQGQKAKMRCIPEKGHPVVFWYQQNKNNEFKFLINFQNQEVLQQIDMTEKRFSAECPSNSPCSLEIQSSEAGDSALYLCASSPGQNTGQLYFGEGSKLTVL.

About this clone itself: Gene names are mouse gene names. The read is 1 residue too short to cover the CDR3 end, so that end is filled in from the germline J gene. The genes are TRBV13-2 and TRBJ1-1, with D unclear. Trimming cost V 0 bases and J 8 bases, with 5 bases left between them. Germline lookup yields CDR1 NNHNN and CDR2 SYGAGS (reference sequence). The CDR3 length is 11 residues. The covered CDR3 bases are TGTGCCAGCGGTGATGCCGGGGAAGTCTTC. Residues: CASGDAGEVF. The whole CDR3 is CASGDAGEVFF.

There are a few counts of this clone. Genes and germline come from the mouse. Read sequence stops 1 residue before the CDR3 end, and the germline J gene provides the missing end. V usage is TRBV16 and J usage is TRBJ2-3; no firm D call. Germline assignment: CDR1 SGHSA and CDR2 FRNQAP. V gave up 1 base and J gave up 3 bases, with 5 bases separating them. The CDR3 is 13 residues long. CDR3 bases read: TGTGCAAGCAGCTTAGGGGCAGCAGAAACGCTGTAT. Its translation: CASSLGAAETLY. The complete CDR3 protein is CASSLGAAETLYF.

Turning to this clone: Each gene name is a mouse one. The CDR3 is cut off 1 residue early in the read; its end comes from the germline J gene. V is TRBV13-2 and J is TRBJ2-5; TRBD2 agrees at 12 bases. CDR1 NNHNN and CDR2 SYGAGS come from the germline V gene (reference sequence). The V and J ends lost 0 bases and 6 bases, in that order; junction bases with no gene match: 8. The CDR3 has 17 residues. The chain's CDR3 is CASGDADWGGAGDTQYF. CDR3 DNA (partial): TGTGCCAGCGGTGATGCAGACTGGGGGGGCGCAGGGGACACCCAGTAC.

Regarding this clone: Gene names are mouse gene names. The sequenced fragment ends 1 residue before the CDR3 boundary, so the rest is inferred from the germline J gene. The chain combines TRBV5 with TRBJ1-1; D is ambiguous. With 3 bases removed from V and 0 bases from J, the gap between germline ends came to 2 bases. The CDR3 loop spans 12 amino acids. CDR1 and CDR2 (germline): LGHNA, YNLKQL (reference sequence). The sequenced part of the CDR3 DNA is TGTGCCAGCAGCCAGGCAAACACAGAAGTCTTC. This gives the protein CASSQANTEVF. The whole CDR3 protein is CASSQANTEVFF.

A remark on this clone: The genes and germline here are from mouse. The read halts 1 residue ahead of the CDR3 end, with the missing end drawn from the germline J gene. This rearrangement joins TRBV13-1 to TRBJ1-3; D perhaps matches TRBD1 (6 bases). Trimming stripped 2 bases from V and 0 bases from J, with 9 bases between. Germline CDR1 and CDR2: NSHNY and SYGAGN. This CDR3 is 15 amino acids long. The CDR3 is CASSEGHNSGNTLYF. The DNA read from the CDR3 is TGTGCCAGCAGTGAGGGACATAATTCTGGAAATACGCTCTAT.

In its sample, this clone was seen once. Gene and germline names: mouse. The CDR3 extends 1 residue past the end of the read, so its final part is completed from the germline J gene. V and J are TRBV17 and TRBJ1-1, with D uncertain. In germline, CDR1 is MNHDT, CDR2 YYDKIL. The V gene lost 2 bases and the J gene lost 1 base, with 5 bases spanning the gap. This CDR3 comprises 13 residues. The CDR3 DNA, read in part, is TGTGCTAGCAGTAGAAACAGAAACACAGAAGTCTTC. Its translation is CASSRNRNTEVF. The CDR3, in full, reads CASSRNRNTEVFF.

The sample holds a few counts of this clone. Each gene name is a mouse one. The missing CDR3 end, 1 residue past where the read stops, is filled in from the germline J gene. The gene calls are TRBV16 and TRBJ1-5, with D possibly TRBD1 on 5 matching bases. Between the trimmed V and J ends, which lost 1 base and 5 bases, there was a span of 9 bases. This CDR3 region has 14 residues. Germline CDR1 is SGHSA and CDR2 is FRNQAP. The chain's CDR3 is CASSLGDRDQAPLF. The part of the CDR3 DNA that was read is TGTGCAAGCAGCTTAGGAGACAGAGACCAGGCTCCGCTT.

Only one count was recorded for this clone. The genes and germline here are from mouse. The read is 1 residue too short to cover the CDR3 end, so that end is filled in from the germline J gene. V usage is TRBV23 and J usage is TRBJ1-2; TRBD1, the table's D call, lacks a check against the DNA. Germline V CDR1 and CDR2: KGHTA, FQNQQP. This CDR3 is built from 14 residues. CDR3: CSSSRGQGNSDYTF. The covered CDR3 bases are TGCTCCAGCAGCCGGGGACAGGGGAACTCCGACTACACC.

As concerns this clone: Gene names denote mouse genes. The missing CDR3 end, 1 residue past where the read stops, is filled in from the germline J gene. This sequence joins TRBV1 and TRBJ1-1; 7 positions match TRBD1. The V segment lost 4 bases and the J segment 1 base; nucleotides outside the gene matches: 3. The CDR3 has 14 amino acids. The germline CDR1 and CDR2 sequences are NSQYPW and LRSPGD (reference sequence). CDR3 DNA, as far as it was read: TGCACCTGCAGTGGCCGGGACAGAAACACAGAAGTCTTC. Amino acids: CTCSGRDRNTEVF. The full-length CDR3 reads as CTCSGRDRNTEVFF.

A note on this clone: Each gene name is a mouse one. The CDR3 end is not reached by the read, which stops 1 residue before it; the germline J gene fills it in. V is TRBV1 and J is TRBJ2-4, with D perhaps matching TRBD1 or TRBD2 (6 bases each). There are 14 residues in the CDR3. Trimming stripped 1 base from V and 2 bases from J, with 7 bases between. Germline CDR1 is NSQYPW and CDR2 is LRSPGD (reference sequence). The sequenced part of the CDR3 DNA is TGCACCTGCAGTGCAGCGGGGGCTCAAAACACCTTGTAC. Its translation: CTCSAAGAQNTLY. The complete CDR3 sequence is CTCSAAGAQNTLYF.

To note about this clone: The gene symbols are mouse symbols. CDR3 amino acids: CASSRQGGNQDTQYF. The covered CDR3 bases are TGTGCCAGCAGCCGACAGGGAGGGAACCAAGACACCCAGTAC. This rearrangement joins TRBV26 to TRBJ2-5, with 7 bases that match TRBD1. The read gets to within 1 residue of the CDR3 end, and the germline J gene fills in the rest. Germline V gene data show CDR1 as KGHPV and CDR2 as FQNQEV (reference sequence). This CDR3 contains 15 residues. J gave up 0 bases and V 6 bases, and 6 bases lay outside the gene matches. Complete variable domain (other parts from reference TRBV26 and TRBJ2-5): NSKVIQTPRYLVKGQGQKAKMRCIPEKGHPVVFWYQQNKNNEFKFLINFQNQEVLQQIDMTEKRFSAECPSNSPCSLEIQSSEAGDSALYLCASSRQGGNQDTQYFGPGTRLLVL.

This clone was found a few times. Gene labels here are mouse ones. From the germline J gene comes the end of the CDR3, since the read stops 1 residue before it. This chain uses TRBV5 with TRBJ2-1; D call uncertain. Germline assignment: CDR1 LGHNA and CDR2 YNLKQL (reference sequence). V lost 0 bases, J lost 1 base, and 7 bases lay in between. CDR3 length equals 15 residues. The CDR3 DNA, read in part, is TGTGCCAGCAGCCAAGACAACAACAACTATGCTGAGCAGTTC. It specifies CASSQDNNNYAEQF. The entire CDR3 protein is CASSQDNNNYAEQFF.

About this clone: Here the gene names and germline are mouse. The CDR3 extends 1 residue past the end of the read, so its final part is completed from the germline J gene. The rearrangement uses TRBV3 and TRBJ2-2; a possible D gene is TRBD1 (7 bases). The CDR3 sequence is 15 residues long. The germline CDR1 and CDR2 sequences are SNHLY and FYNGKV (reference sequence). The V gene lost 8 bases and the J gene lost 2 bases, with 15 bases spanning the gap. The chain's CDR3 is CASRLEGANTGQLYF. The CDR3 DNA, read in part, is TGTGCCAGCCGCCTAGAGGGGGCGAACACCGGGCAGCTCTAC.